This note documents a single T cell receptor beta chain sequence. Its antigen is not known. V was pared by 2 bases and J by 4 bases, with 17 bases between. Germline CDR1 KGHSH, CDR2 LQKENI. This CDR3 is 16 amino acids long. The data belong to a study of STAT5B mutations in CD4+ large granular lymphocyte leukemia. The study's findings and limits: Data were not HLA-matched across samples. Roughly a quarter of private leukemic clonotypes occurred rarely in other patients' non-leukemic repertoires.

The authors' processing: The detection floor for productive clonotype frequency was 2.59 x 10-5. Here immunoSEQ multiplex PCR was the method, and the copy in TCRdb shows in-frame clones only, minus some. V, J and clone size reflect that table, while D and trimming were determined from the DNA. This sample has fewer than 40,000 clones, with nearly 80% found just once. Sequenced input: CD4+ T cells from blood buffy coats. The chain links TRBV18 to TRBJ1-1, with a tentative D call TRBD1 (5 bases). This sequence was found in a human donor in good health. The CDR3 DNA sequence: TGTGCCAGCTCACCATCTTGGACCGCGGGGGGCACTGAAGCTTTCTTT. It yields the protein CASSPSWTAGGTEAFF.